The rows below give T cell receptor beta chains drawn from one sample of a study of cytomegalovirus exposure and HLA in healthy donors. Produced via immunoSEQ multiplex PCR; TCRdb's table is partial and in-frame only. This sample has 70,000 to 90,000 clones; 60% to 75% occur once, and the top ten carry about 20%. The sequenced material came from PBMCs. These receptors were taken from a man between 40 and 49 years old in good health and CMV-seropositive. CDR3s include the opening cysteine and the closing phenylalanine or tryptophan. The order of the fields is V gene, clone size, D gene, J gene, CDR3 protein, CDR3 DNA. D genes are given only for firm matches. Size is stated for part of the rows, as once, few or many counts, or as a class when the clone is expanded.

>TRBV11-2|.|TRBD2|TRBJ2-5
CASSNSRGAVETQYF
TGTGCCAGCAGCAACTCGCGGGGGGCCGTAGAGACCCAGTACTTC
>TRBV5-6|.|TRBD1|TRBJ2-4
CASSSDRRTNIQYF
TGTGCCAGCAGCTCGGACAGGAGGACGAACATTCAGTACTTC
>TRBV9|once|.|TRBJ1-3
CASSGTDTGNTIYF
TGTGCCAGCAGCGGGACAGATACTGGAAACACCATATATTTT
>TRBV7-2|few|.|TRBJ1-5
CASSLTGFNQPQHF
TGTGCCAGCAGCCTGACAGGTTTTAATCAGCCCCAGCATTTT
>TRBV7-2|few|.|TRBJ2-3
CASSLGRDTQYF
TGTGCCAGCAGCTTAGGTCGAGATACGCAGTATTTT
>TRBV7-8|few|.|TRBJ1-6
CASSWANNSPLHF
TGTGCCAGCAGCTGGGCCAACAATTCACCCCTCCACTTT
>TRBV2|.|.|TRBJ1-1
CASGRGRNTEAFF
TGTGCCAGCGGGAGGGGACGGAACACTGAAGCTTTCTTT
>TRBV30|few|.|TRBJ2-2
CAWSEGAGELFF
TGTGCCTGGAGTGAAGGGGCCGGGGAGCTGTTTTTT
>TRBV4-2|.|TRBD1|TRBJ1-2
CASSQGQGTVGAYGYTF
TGTGCCAGCAGCCAGGGACAGGGTACCGTCGGGGCCTATGGCTACACCTTC
>TRBV25-1|once|TRBD1|TRBJ1-3
CASSESRGLRNTIYF
TGTGCCAGCAGTGAATCGAGGGGGCTAAGAAACACCATATATTTT
>TRBV28|.|TRBD2|TRBJ2-2
CASLWAGGSGELFF
TGTGCCAGCTTATGGGCGGGGGGGTCCGGGGAGCTGTTTTTT
>TRBV14|.|.|TRBJ2-7
CASSATGYEQYF
TGTGCCAGCAGCGCTACGGGCTACGAGCAGTACTTC
>TRBV19|.|.|TRBJ1-1
CASSRSGLNTEAFF
TGTGCCAGTAGTAGGTCAGGGTTGAACACTGAAGCTTTCTTT
>TRBV4-1|.|.|TRBJ1-1
CASSQTGSEAFF
TGCGCCAGCAGCCAGACCGGGTCCGAAGCTTTCTTT
>TRBV4-3|.|.|TRBJ2-5
CASSPGFVNLRETQYF
TGCGCCAGCAGCCCGGGGTTCGTTAACCTCCGAGAGACCCAGTACTTC